The rows below give T cell receptor beta chains drawn from one sample of a study of shared clonotypes between healthy human individuals. Measured with immunoSEQ multiplex PCR; TCRdb has only the in-frame clones, and not every one. The repertoire holds approximately 500,000 clones, with 90% to 97% as singletons. The material sequenced was naive CD4+ T cells sorted from blood. These TCRs come from a woman aged 25 to 39 in good health. Each CDR3 is given with its conserved first and last residue. The order of the fields is V gene, CDR3 protein.

TRBV19,CASSMPGQSSGANVLTF
TRBV7-9,CASSLWLSVPTNYGYTF
TRBV30,CAWSVGGKETQYF
TRBV28,CASSFGRIYGYTF
TRBV29-1,CSVCHDRPSYEQYF
TRBV6-6,CASSSGISTDTQYF
TRBV28,CASSLGQSHQPQHF
TRBV7-4,CASSSTDTNYGYTF
TRBV5-1,CASVGPSYEQYF
TRBV5-1,CASSGRDRGESYEQYF
TRBV28,CASSWTGRGNQPQHF
TRBV30,CAWIWGFQPQHF
TRBV28,CASRDRGPSYEQYF
TRBV19,CASSIAVGTPMQAFF
TRBV7-2,CASSLGPVASYEQYF
TRBV6-5,CASTRAGTDTQYF
TRBV19,CASSVGLAAQETQYF
TRBV19,CASSRETGDGGNTEAFF
TRBV9,CASSAAGASTDTQYF
TRBV28,CASRPGTTYEQYF
TRBV10-1,CASSESTQGLHEQYF
TRBV19,CASSIGPRGQGQYF
TRBV6-5,CASSYSRTSGTDTQYF
TRBV18,CASLKTGAVTEAFF
TRBV7-6,CASSSRYSGNSYEQYF
TRBV25-1,CASSDRTGGYEQYF
TRBV7-9,CASSLALVDEQYF
TRBV6-1,CASSQGPDYEQYF
TRBV30,CAWIGTDFTEAFF
TRBV28,CASSLKGGWADTQYF
TRBV19,CASTPGQGFGNTIYF
TRBV18,CASSPQDLGETQYF
TRBV5-1,CASFPLEVNYGYTF
TRBV4-2,CASSQGPGDLYGYTF
TRBV18,CASSITGHRSSYEQYF
TRBV19,CASSFRDGSFNYGYTF
TRBV28,CASSFQQGYGNQPQHF
TRBV19,CASTPGLAGLGAYNEQFF
TRBV18,CASSPYRQEGQEQYF